This entry lists 2 T cell receptor beta chains sequenced from one sample in a study of cytomegalovirus exposure and HLA in healthy donors. A multiplex PCR was run with 60 Vbeta primers and 13 Jbeta primers. The assay was immunoSEQ multiplex PCR, and TCRdb's table has in-frame clones only and misses some. This sample has tens of thousands of clones, with under 75% found just once. The specimen sequenced was PBMCs. The receptors come from a human donor in good health.

The chain combines TRBV21-1 with TRBJ2-5; TRBD2, the D gene given by the table, was not confirmed from the DNA. The J call is doubtful: the DNA matches TRBJ2-7 better. TRBV21-1 is a listed pseudogene. This CDR3 has 13 residues. CDR3: CASSAPGVCEQYF. Here the CDR3 DNA reads TGTGCCAGCAGCGCCCCGGGTGTCTGCGAGCAGTACTTC.

Worth noting for this clone: Other DNA variants within this sample encode the same CDR3. This sequence joins TRBV6-5 and TRBJ1-2; 7 bases align to TRBD1. Trimming removed 2 bases from V and 2 bases from J; junction bases left unmatched: 2. This CDR3 has 14 residues. CDR1 is MNHEY and CDR2 is SVGAGI in the germline V gene. Here the CDR3 DNA reads TGTGCCAGCAGTTACGCGACAGGGAACTATGGCTACACCTTC. Translated, it gives CASSYATGNYGYTF.